The sequence of this TCR beta chain was determined in a study of post-analysis software for immune sequencing data. Study-level information: The disease courses spanned relapsing-remitting, secondary progressive and progressive-relapsing forms of multiple sclerosis.

Researchers reported that TCR beta cDNA libraries carried unique molecular identifiers. It was from about 0.98 to 11 million T cells that some 470,000 cDNA molecules came. MiXCR, applied by TCRdb to the PCR reads, yields one record per CDR3 protein. The sample includes about half a million distinct CDR3 sequences, around 34% of them seen just once. Note on this clonotype: Antigen: not known.

Study-wide findings and caveats: Patients had higher frequencies than controls of five TRBV segments, including TRBV5-6, TRBV5-1 and TRBV20-1. Analysis by F measure revealed that same-batch samples clustered strongly together. Those with multiple sclerosis, the patient group, showed significantly lower normalized Chao1 diversity than controls.

The CDR3 runs to 15 residues. CDR1 is SGHRS, CDR2 YFSETQ, per germline. The chain joins TRBV5-1 to TRBJ2-4; 13 bases match TRBD2. Matching the DNA end better, TRBJ2-7 makes the J call doubtful. This receptor was obtained from a girl aged 2-17 years with multiple sclerosis. The specimen was blood. CDR3 sequence reads: CASSVGTSGATEQYF. CDR3 DNA: TGCGCCAGCAGCGTCGGGACTAGCGGGGCCACCGAGCAGTACTTC.